The subject of this entry is one TCR beta chain. As yet, its antigen is unknown. This sample was taken from a study of T-cell memory formation after mild COVID-19. On the study more broadly: For the most part, TCR clusters were specific to one donor. Study findings and constraints: CD4+ clones that contracted lay mainly in CM and EM; CD8+ ones lay in EMRA. A balance of CD4 and CD8 characterized clones contracting day 15 to 85, whereas later expanders leaned CD4+.

The ends were cut back, 7 bases at V and 9 bases at J, with 9 bases in the middle. CDR1 and CDR2 from the germline V gene are SEHNR and FQNEAQ (reference sequence). The CDR3 is 11 amino acids. Using constant-segment primers, 5'RACE produced TCR alpha and TCR beta cDNA libraries carrying sample barcodes and UMIs. One entry per CDR3 protein, called by TCRdb with MiXCR from the 5' RACE reads. The sample shows 250,000 to 400,000 distinct CDR3 sequences, 13% to 15% of them seen only once. V is TRBV7-9 and J is TRBJ2-2; D remains ambiguous. Sequenced material: PBMCs or a T cell subset sorted from them (not recorded which). The TCR originated in a man between 18 and 29 years old who had mild COVID-19 (a few samples of this study predate the infection). Cell type and time point are not known. CDR3 amino acids: CASTQTWELFF. The CDR3, as DNA: TGTGCCAGCACGCAAACCTGGGAGCTGTTTTTT.